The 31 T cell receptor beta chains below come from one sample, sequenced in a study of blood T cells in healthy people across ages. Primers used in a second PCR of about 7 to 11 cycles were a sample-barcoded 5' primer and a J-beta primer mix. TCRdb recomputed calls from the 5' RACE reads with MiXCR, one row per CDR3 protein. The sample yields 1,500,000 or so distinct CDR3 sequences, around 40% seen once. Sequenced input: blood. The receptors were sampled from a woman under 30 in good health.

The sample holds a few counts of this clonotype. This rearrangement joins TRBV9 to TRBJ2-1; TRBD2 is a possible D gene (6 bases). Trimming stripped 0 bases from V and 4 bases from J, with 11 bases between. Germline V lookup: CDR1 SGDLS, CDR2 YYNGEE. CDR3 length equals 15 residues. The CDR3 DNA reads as TGTGCCAGCAGCGTAGGCGGGAAGGGATACAATGAGCAGTTCTTC. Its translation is CASSVGGKGYNEQFF.

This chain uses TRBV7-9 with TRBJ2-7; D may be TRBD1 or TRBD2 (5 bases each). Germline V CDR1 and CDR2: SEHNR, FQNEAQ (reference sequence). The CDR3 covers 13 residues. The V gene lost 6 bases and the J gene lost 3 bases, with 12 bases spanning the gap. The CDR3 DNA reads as TGTGCCAGCAGTTCCTGGGACGTCTACGAGCAGTACTTC. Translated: CASSSWDVYEQYF.

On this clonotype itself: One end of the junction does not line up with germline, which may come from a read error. CDR3 in DNA: TGCGCCAGCAGCCAAGATTTGGTACGGGAGGGCCAATTAGATATGCAGTATTTT. This encodes CASSQDLVREGQLDMQYF. The chain recombines TRBV4-3 with TRBJ2-3, with 8 bases fitting TRBD2. The length of the CDR3 is 18 residues. Germline assignment: CDR1 LGHNA and CDR2 YSLEER.

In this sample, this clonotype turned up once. CDR3 residues: CASSTGGRYGYTF. The DNA for the CDR3 is TGTGCCAGCAGTACCGGGGGTCGGTATGGCTACACCTTC. J is TRBJ1-2 and V is TRBV12-3 or TRBV12-4, with TRBD1 as a possible D gene (5 bases). Between the trimmed V and J ends, which lost 5 bases and 5 bases, there was a span of 12 bases. This CDR3 is built from 13 residues.

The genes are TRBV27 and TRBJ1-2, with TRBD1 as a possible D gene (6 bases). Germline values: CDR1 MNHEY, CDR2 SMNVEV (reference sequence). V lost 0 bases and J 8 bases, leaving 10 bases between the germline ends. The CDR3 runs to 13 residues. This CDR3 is CASSLSGGGGYTF. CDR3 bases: TGTGCCAGCAGTTTATCGGGGGGCGGGGGCTACACCTTC.

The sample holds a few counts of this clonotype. The CDR3 nucleotides are TGTGCCAGCAGCTTAGAGCGGTTCCCGGTCGAACCTAACTATGGCTACACCTTC. It translates to CASSLERFPVEPNYGYTF. The chain combines TRBV7-9 with TRBJ1-2; D is uncertain. The CDR3 sequence is 18 residues long. The V end was cut by 1 base, the J end by 0 bases, with 18 bases between. Per the germline V gene, CDR1 is SEHNR and CDR2 is FQNEAQ (reference sequence).

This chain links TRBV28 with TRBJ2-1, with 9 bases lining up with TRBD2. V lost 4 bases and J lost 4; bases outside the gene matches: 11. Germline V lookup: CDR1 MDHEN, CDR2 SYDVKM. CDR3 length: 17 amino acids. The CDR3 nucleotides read TGTGCCAGCAGTTCCCTACCACTAGCGGGCGGATACAATGAGCAGTTCTTC. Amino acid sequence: CASSSLPLAGGYNEQFF.

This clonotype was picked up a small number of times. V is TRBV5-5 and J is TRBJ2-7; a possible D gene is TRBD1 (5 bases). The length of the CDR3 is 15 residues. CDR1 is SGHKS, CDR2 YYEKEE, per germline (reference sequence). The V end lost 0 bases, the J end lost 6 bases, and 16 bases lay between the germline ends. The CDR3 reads CASSLVLAGRGEQYF. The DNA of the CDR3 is TGTGCCAGCAGCTTGGTTCTGGCAGGGCGCGGCGAGCAGTACTTC.

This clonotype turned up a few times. CDR3 region: CASGDRNTEAFF. CDR3 in DNA: TGTGCCAGCGGGGACAGGAACACTGAAGCTTTCTTT. The V call is TRBV12-3 or TRBV12-4, the J call TRBJ1-1, with 7 positions matching TRBD1. This CDR3 comprises 12 residues. With 8 bases clipped from V and 1 base from J, the junction kept 1 base outside the gene matches.

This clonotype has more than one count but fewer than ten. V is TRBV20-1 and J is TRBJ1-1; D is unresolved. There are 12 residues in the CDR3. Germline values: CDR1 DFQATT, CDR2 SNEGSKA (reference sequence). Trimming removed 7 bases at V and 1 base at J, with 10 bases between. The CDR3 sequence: CSVSQANTEAFF. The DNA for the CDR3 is TGCAGTGTGAGCCAGGCGAACACTGAAGCTTTCTTT.

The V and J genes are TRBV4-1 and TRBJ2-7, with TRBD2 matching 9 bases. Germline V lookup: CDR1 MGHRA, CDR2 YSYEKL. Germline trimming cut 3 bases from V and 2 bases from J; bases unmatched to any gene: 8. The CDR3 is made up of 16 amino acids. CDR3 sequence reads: CASSQEPGLAAYEQYF. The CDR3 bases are TGCGCCAGCAGCCAGGAACCGGGACTAGCAGCCTACGAGCAGTACTTC.

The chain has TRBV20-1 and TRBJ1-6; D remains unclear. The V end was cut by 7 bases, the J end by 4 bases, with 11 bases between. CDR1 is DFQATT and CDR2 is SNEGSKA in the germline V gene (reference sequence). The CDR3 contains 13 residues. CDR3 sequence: CSVPTGYNSPLHF. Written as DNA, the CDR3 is TGCAGTGTGCCGACGGGGTATAATTCACCCCTCCACTTT.

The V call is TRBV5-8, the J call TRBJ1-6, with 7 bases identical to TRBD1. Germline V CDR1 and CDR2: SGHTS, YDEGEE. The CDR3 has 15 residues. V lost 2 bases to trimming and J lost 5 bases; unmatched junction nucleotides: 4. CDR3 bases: TGTGCCAGCAGCTTTTGGACAGGCGATAATTCACCCCTCCACTTT. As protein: CASSFWTGDNSPLHF.

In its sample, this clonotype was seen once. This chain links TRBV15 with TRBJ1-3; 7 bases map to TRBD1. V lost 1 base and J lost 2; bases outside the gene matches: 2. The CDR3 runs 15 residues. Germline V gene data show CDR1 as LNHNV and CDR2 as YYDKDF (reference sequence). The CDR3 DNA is TGTGCCACCAGCAGAGGGACAGGAGCTGGAAACACCATATATTTT. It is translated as CATSRGTGAGNTIYF.

The CDR3 DNA reads as TGTGCCAGCACTGAGGGAGGGGTCCAAGAGACCCAGTACTTC. Translation: CASTEGGVQETQYF. The rearrangement links TRBV2 to TRBJ2-4; 7 positions agree with TRBD2. TRBJ2-5 matches the DNA end more closely, so the J call is doubtful. The CDR3 length is 14 residues. The V gene's germline CDR1 is SNHLY and CDR2 FYNNEI.

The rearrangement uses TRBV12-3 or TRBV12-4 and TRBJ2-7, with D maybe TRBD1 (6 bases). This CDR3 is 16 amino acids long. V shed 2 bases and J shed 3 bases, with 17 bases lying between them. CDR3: CASSLRGTQLGYEQYF. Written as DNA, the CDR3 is TGTGCCAGCAGTTTAAGGGGGACCCAACTCGGCTACGAGCAGTACTTC.

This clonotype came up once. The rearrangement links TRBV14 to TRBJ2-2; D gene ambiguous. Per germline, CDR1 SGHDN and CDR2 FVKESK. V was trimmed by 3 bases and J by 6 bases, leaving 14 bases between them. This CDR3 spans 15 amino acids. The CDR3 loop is CASSHASGTAGELFF. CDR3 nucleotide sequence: TGTGCCAGCAGCCATGCTTCAGGCACCGCCGGGGAGCTGTTTTTT.

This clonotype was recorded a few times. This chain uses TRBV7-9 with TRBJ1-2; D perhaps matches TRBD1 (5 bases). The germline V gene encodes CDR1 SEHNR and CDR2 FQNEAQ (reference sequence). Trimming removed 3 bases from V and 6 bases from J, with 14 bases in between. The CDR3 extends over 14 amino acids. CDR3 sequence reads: CASSLGGLNDGYTF. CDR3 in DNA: TGTGCCAGCAGCTTGGGGGGACTGAATGATGGCTACACCTTC.

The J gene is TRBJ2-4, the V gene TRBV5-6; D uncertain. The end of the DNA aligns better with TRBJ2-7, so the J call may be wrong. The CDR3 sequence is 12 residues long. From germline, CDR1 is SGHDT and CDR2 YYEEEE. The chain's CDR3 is CASIRAAHEQYF. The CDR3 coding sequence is TGTGCCAGCATCCGGGCGGCCCACGAGCAGTACTTC.

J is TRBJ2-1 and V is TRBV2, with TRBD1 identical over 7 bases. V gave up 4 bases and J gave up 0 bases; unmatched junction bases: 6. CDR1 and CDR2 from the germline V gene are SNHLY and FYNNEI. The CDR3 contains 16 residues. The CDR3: CASSAQGQSSYNEQFF. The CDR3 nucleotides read TGTGCCAGCAGTGCCCAGGGACAGAGCTCCTACAATGAGCAGTTCTTC.

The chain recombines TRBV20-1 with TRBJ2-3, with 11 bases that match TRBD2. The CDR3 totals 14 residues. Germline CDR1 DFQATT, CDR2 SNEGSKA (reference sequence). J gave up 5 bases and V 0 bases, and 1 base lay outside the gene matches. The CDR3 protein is CSARDGLAGDTQYF. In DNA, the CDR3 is TGCAGTGCTAGAGATGGACTAGCGGGAGATACGCAGTATTTT.

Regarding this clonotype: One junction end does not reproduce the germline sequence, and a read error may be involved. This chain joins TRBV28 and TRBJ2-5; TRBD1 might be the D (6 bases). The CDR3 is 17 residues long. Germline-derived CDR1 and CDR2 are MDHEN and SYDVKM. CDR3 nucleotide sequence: TGTTCCAGCAGTCCGACCGAGGTGGTTACAGGGACGGAGACCCAGTACTTC. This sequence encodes CSSSPTEVVTGTETQYF.

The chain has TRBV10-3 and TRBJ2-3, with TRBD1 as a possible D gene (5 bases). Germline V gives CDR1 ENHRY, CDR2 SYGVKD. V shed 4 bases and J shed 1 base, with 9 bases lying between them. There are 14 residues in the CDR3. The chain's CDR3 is CAISAGHGTDTQYF. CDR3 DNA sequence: TGTGCCATCAGTGCTGGACACGGCACAGATACGCAGTATTTT.

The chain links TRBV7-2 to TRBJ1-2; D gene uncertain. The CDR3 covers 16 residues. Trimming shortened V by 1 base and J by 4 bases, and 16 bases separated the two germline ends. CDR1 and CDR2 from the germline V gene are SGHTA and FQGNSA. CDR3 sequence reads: CASSLVGLPVGYGYTF. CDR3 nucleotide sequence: TGTGCCAGCAGCTTAGTAGGCCTCCCTGTGGGCTATGGCTACACCTTC.

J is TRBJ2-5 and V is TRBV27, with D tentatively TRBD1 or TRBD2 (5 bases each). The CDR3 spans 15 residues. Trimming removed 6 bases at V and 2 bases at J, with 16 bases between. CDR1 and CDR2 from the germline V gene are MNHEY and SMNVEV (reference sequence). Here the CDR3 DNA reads TGTGCCAGCAGGCAACTAGGGGTCTTACAAGAGACCCAGTACTTC. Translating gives CASRQLGVLQETQYF.

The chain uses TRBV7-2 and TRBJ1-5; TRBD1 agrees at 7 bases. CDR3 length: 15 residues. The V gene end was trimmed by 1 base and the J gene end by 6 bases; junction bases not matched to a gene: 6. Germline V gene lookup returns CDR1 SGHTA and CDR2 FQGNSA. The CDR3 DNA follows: TGTGCCAGCAGCTTAGATTACAGGGGATCTCAGCCCCAGCATTTT. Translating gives CASSLDYRGSQPQHF.

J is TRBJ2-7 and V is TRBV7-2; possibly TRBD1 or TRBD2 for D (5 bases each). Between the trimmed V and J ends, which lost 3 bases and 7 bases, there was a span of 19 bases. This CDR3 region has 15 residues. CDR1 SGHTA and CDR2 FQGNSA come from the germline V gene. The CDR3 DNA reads TGTGCCAGCAGCTTTTGGGGGAGCGTTGATGATGAGCAGTACTTC. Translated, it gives CASSFWGSVDDEQYF. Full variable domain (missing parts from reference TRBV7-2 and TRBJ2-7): GAGVSQSPSNKVTEKGKDVELRCDPISGHTALYWYRQSLGQGLEFLIYFQGNSAPDKSGLPSDRFSAERTGGSVSTLTIQRTQQEDSAVYLCASSFWGSVDDEQYFGPGTRLTVT.

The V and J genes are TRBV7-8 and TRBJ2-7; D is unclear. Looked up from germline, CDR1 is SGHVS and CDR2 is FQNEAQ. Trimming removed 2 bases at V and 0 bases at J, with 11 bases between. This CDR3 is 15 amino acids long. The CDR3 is CASSLRLTLSYEQYF. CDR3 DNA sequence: TGTGCCAGCAGCTTAAGGTTAACCCTCTCCTACGAGCAGTACTTC.

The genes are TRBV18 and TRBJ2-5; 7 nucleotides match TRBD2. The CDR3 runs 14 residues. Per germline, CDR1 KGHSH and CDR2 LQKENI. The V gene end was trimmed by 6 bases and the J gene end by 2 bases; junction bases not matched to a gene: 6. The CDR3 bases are TGTGCCAGCTCGGCTTCGGGAGGACAAGAGACCCAGTACTTC. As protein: CASSASGGQETQYF.

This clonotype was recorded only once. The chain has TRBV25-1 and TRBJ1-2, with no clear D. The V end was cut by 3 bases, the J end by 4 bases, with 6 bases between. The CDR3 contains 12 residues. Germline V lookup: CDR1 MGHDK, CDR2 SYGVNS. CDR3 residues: CASSDARYGYTF. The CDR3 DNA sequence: TGTGCCAGCAGTGATGCTCGCTATGGCTACACCTTC.

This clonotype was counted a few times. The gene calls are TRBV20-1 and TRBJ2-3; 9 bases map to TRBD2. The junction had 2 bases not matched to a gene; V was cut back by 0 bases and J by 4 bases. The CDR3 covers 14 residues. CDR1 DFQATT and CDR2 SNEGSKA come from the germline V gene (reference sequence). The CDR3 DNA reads TGCAGTGCTAGAGAGGCTAGCGGGGCAGATACGCAGTATTTT. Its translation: CSAREASGADTQYF.